This entry lists 20 T cell receptor delta chains sequenced from one sample in a study of gamma-delta chains in newborns, infants, children. TCRdb called clones anew from the reads with CATT. The sample comprises more than 9,000 delta-chain clones, approximately 9.5% of which are singletons, and just under 9% rests with the top ten. The sample was blood. Receptor source: a child who was a newborn, infant or young child, either healthy, febrile or measles-vaccinated (not recorded which).

The rearrangement joins TRDV2 to TRDJ2; 11 positions agree with TRDD3. Germline trimming cut 2 bases from V and 5 bases from J; bases unmatched to any gene: 3. The germline V gene encodes CDR1 GEAIGNYY and CDR2 EKD. The CDR3 extends over 15 amino acids. For the CDR3, the DNA is TGTGCCTGTGACAAACTGGGGGATAAAACAGCACAACTCTTCTTT. This codes for CACDKLGDKTAQLFF.

The chain employs TRDV2 and TRDJ1; 11 bases line up with TRDD3. Trimming cost V 1 base and J 4 bases; bases outside gene matches: 4. Germline V gene data show CDR1 as GEAIGNYY and CDR2 as EKD. This CDR3 contains 15 residues. CDR3 residues: CACDTLWGIRDKLIF. CDR3 nucleotides: TGTGCCTGTGACACTCTTTGGGGGATACGCGATAAACTCATCTTT.

The chain joins TRDV2 to TRDJ1; 8 bases match TRDD3. The CDR3 spans 16 residues. V shed 1 base, J shed 3 bases, and the junction held 9 bases outside the gene matches. CDR1 GEAIGNYY and CDR2 EKD come from the germline V gene. CDR3 amino acids: CACDTLGDTVADKLIF. The CDR3 bases are TGTGCCTGTGACACGCTTGGGGATACAGTGGCCGATAAACTCATCTTT.

This clone was observed a few times. The CDR3 is CACDTWGIKSSWDTRQMFF. The CDR3 coding sequence is TGTGCCTGTGACACCTGGGGGATAAAAAGCTCCTGGGACACCCGACAGATGTTTTTC. The V call is TRDV2, the J call TRDJ3, with 9 bases fitting TRDD3. Germline values: CDR1 GEAIGNYY, CDR2 EKD. The junction had 5 bases not matched to a gene; V was cut back by 0 bases and J by 0 bases. There are 19 residues in the CDR3.

Comment on this clone: Other DNA sequences in the same sample also yield this CDR3. This sequence joins TRDV2 and TRDJ3, with TRDD3 identical over 8 bases. Germline CDR1 and CDR2: GEAIGNYY and EKD. The V and J ends lost 1 base and 3 bases, in that order; junction bases with no gene match: 13. This CDR3 is 20 amino acids long. DNA of the CDR3: TGTGCCTGTGACACAATTACCGGGGATACTAGGAACTGGGACACCCGACAGATGTTTTTC. Residues: CACDTITGDTRNWDTRQMFF.

This clone appeared a few times. This CDR3 is also generated by other DNA sequences in the sample. This chain joins TRDV2 and TRDJ1; 10 positions agree with TRDD3. The CDR3 length is 21 residues. Germline trimming cut 3 bases from V and 0 bases from J; bases unmatched to any gene: 21. Germline V lookup: CDR1 GEAIGNYY, CDR2 EKD. The DNA for the CDR3 is TGTGCCTGTGACCCCCTTCCCCGTACTGGGGGATTAAGTGAGAACACCGATAAACTCATCTTT. Amino acid sequence: CACDPLPRTGGLSENTDKLIF.

The V and J genes are TRDV1 and TRDJ1, with 7 bases identical to TRDD3. This CDR3 region has 17 residues. Per germline, CDR1 TSWWSYY and CDR2 QGS. J lost 0 bases, V lost 5 bases, and 12 bases had no gene match. CDR3 DNA: TGTGCTCTTGGGCACCTCCTCGTACTGGGGTACACCGATAAACTCATCTTT. Its protein product is CALGHLLVLGYTDKLIF.

This clone occurred a few times. The junction departs from the called germline gene at one end, perhaps through a read error. The J gene is TRDJ3, the V gene TRDV2; 9 nucleotides agree with TRDD3. Per germline, CDR1 GEAIGNYY and CDR2 EKD. The CDR3 covers 18 residues. Here the CDR3 reads CACDTNWGSSWDTQQMFF. The CDR3 DNA reads TGTGCCTGTGACACCAACTGGGGGAGCTCCTGGGACACCCAACAGATGTTTTTC.

This clone was detected only a few times. This CDR3 reads CACDFLPTGDTPALTAQLFF. For the CDR3, the DNA is TGTGCCTGTGACTTCCTTCCCACCGGGGACACCCCAGCATTGACAGCACAACTCTTCTTT. V and J are TRDV2 and TRDJ2, with D possibly matching TRDD2 (6 bases). The CDR3 is 20 residues long. Looked up from germline, CDR1 is GEAIGNYY and CDR2 is EKD. The V and J ends lost 3 bases and 2 bases respectively, with 27 bases between them.

This clone occurred a few times. The CDR3 reads CACDTGVRYWGMIPDKLIF. As DNA, the CDR3 is TGTGCCTGTGACACCGGTGTAAGGTACTGGGGGATGATTCCCGATAAACTCATCTTT. The chain employs TRDV2 and TRDJ1, with 10 bases aligning to TRDD3. Germline V lookup: CDR1 GEAIGNYY, CDR2 EKD. V dropped 0 bases and J dropped 3; count of bases not matched to a gene: 15. This CDR3 is 19 amino acids long.

By share, this clone ranks as medium-sized. The sample contains more than one DNA sequence encoding this CDR3. The chain joins TRDV2 to TRDJ1; 8 nucleotides line up with TRDD3. The V segment lost 0 bases and the J segment 0 bases; nucleotides outside the gene matches: 5. This CDR3 comprises 16 residues. CDR1 GEAIGNYY and CDR2 EKD come from the germline V gene. CDR3 region: CACDTVGGSDTDKLIF. In DNA, the CDR3 is TGTGCCTGTGACACCGTTGGGGGATCGGACACCGATAAACTCATCTTT.

The V call is TRDV2, the J call TRDJ2, with TRDD3 matching 8 bases. V was pared by 1 base and J by 0 bases, with 3 bases of the junction left unmatched. The length of the CDR3 is 16 residues. Germline loops: CDR1 GEAIGNYY, CDR2 EKD. The CDR3 region has the DNA TGTGCCTGTGACACTTTGGGGGATTCTTTGACAGCACAACTCTTCTTT. This encodes CACDTLGDSLTAQLFF.

This clone has only a few counts. The chain is built from TRDV2 and TRDJ3, with 7 bases fitting TRDD3. The CDR3 is made up of 20 amino acids. V lost 0 bases, J lost 0 bases, and 10 bases stayed unmatched. CDR1 and CDR2 (germline): GEAIGNYY, EKD. The CDR3 DNA follows: TGTGCCTGTGACACCTTACTGGGGAAGCGAAGCTCCTGGGACACCCGACAGATGTTTTTC. Encoded protein: CACDTLLGKRSSWDTRQMFF.

This clone is medium-sized in the sample. This chain joins TRDV2 and TRDJ2; 12 positions agree with TRDD3. The CDR3 runs to 19 residues. Germline CDR1 reads GEAIGNYY; CDR2 reads EKD. The junction had 10 bases not matched to a gene; V was cut back by 3 bases and J by 0 bases. CDR3 sequence reads: CACDPVDWGIQALTAQLFF. The CDR3 DNA reads TGTGCCTGTGACCCCGTGGACTGGGGGATACAAGCTTTGACAGCACAACTCTTCTTT.

This clone has more than one count but fewer than ten. V is TRDV2 and J is TRDJ1; 10 nucleotides match TRDD3. Germline CDR1 reads GEAIGNYY; CDR2 reads EKD. The V and J ends lost 0 bases and 7 bases, in that order; junction bases with no gene match: 13. CDR3 size: 17 residues. The CDR3 spells CACDTVQYGGYSPKLIF. The CDR3 DNA is TGTGCCTGTGACACCGTACAATATGGGGGATACTCGCCTAAACTCATCTTT.

The genes are TRDV1 and TRDJ1; TRDD2 or TRDD3 may be the D gene (9 bases each). Germline V gene data show CDR1 as TSWWSYY and CDR2 as QGS. The CDR3 contains 21 residues. The germline V and J ends were trimmed by 1 base and 3 bases, with 30 bases remaining between them. The CDR3, as DNA: TGTGCTCTTGGGGAACCCGGCCTTCCTACGTACTGGGGGAGTTACGCCGATAAACTCATCTTT. Encoded protein: CALGEPGLPTYWGSYADKLIF.

This clone was counted a few times. Additional DNA sequences in this sample encode the identical CDR3. V and J are TRDV2 and TRDJ3, with 13 bases matching TRDD3. Trimming cost V 0 bases and J 0 bases; bases outside gene matches: 13. This CDR3 region has 23 residues. Per germline, CDR1 GEAIGNYY and CDR2 EKD. The CDR3 sequence: CACDTIATGGYEAVSWDTRQMFF. In DNA, the CDR3 is TGTGCCTGTGACACCATAGCAACTGGGGGATACGAGGCCGTCTCCTGGGACACCCGACAGATGTTTTTC.

This clone qualifies as medium-sized. The V gene is TRDV2, the J gene TRDJ2; 13 positions match TRDD3. The J segment lost 8 bases and the V segment lost 3 bases, leaving 8 bases of the junction unmatched. Germline V gene sequence: CDR1 GEAIGNYY, CDR2 EKD. The CDR3 covers 16 residues. This chain's CDR3 is CACDPLVLGDTAQLFF. DNA of the CDR3: TGTGCCTGTGACCCACTCGTACTGGGGGATACGGCACAACTCTTCTTT.

As concerns this clone: This sequence is one base from a far larger clone and is likely a read error. The rearrangement joins TRDV2 to TRDJ1; 11 bases are shared with TRDD3. CDR1 and CDR2 from the germline V gene are GEAIGNYY and EKD. This CDR3 comprises 16 residues. CDR3 sequence: CARDSMGDTTTDKLIF. The CDR3 nucleotides read TGTGCCCGTGACTCTATGGGGGATACGACCACCGATAAACTCATCTTT.

The chain links TRDV3 to TRDJ1; D gene ambiguous. The V end was cut by 3 bases, the J end by 0 bases, with 17 bases between. The CDR3 loop spans 15 amino acids. CDR1 and CDR2 from the germline V gene are TVYSNPD and GDNSRS (reference sequence). The CDR3 nucleotides are TGTGCCTTCCTTTACGGCGGGACCAACACCGATAAACTCATCTTT. Amino acids: CAFLYGGTNTDKLIF.